A single sample gave rise to the 8 T cell receptor beta chains below, sequenced in a study of patients and donors after allogeneic stem cell transplantation. Via MiXCR, TCRdb re-called the RT-PCR reads, giving one row per CDR3 protein. The sample lists about a million distinct CDR3 sequences; more than 15% were seen once. The sequencing sample was made of blood, either unsorted or a sorted T cell fraction (not recorded which). These receptors were obtained from a human donor who was either an allogeneic HSCT recipient or a stem cell or donor lymphocyte infusion donor (not recorded which). It is not recorded whose cells these are; they may come from a transplant donor.

This clonotype has only a few counts. The genes are TRBV6-1 and TRBJ2-1; D is undetermined. V dropped 2 bases and J dropped 0 bases, with 5 bases sitting between them. Germline V CDR1 and CDR2: MNHNS, SASEGT. This CDR3 contains 14 residues. The CDR3 coding sequence is TGTGCCAGCAGTGAAAAGCGCTCCTACAATGAGCAGTTCTTC. Residues: CASSEKRSYNEQFF.

Details on this clonotype: One end of the junction varies from germline; a read error may be responsible. CDR3 nucleotide sequence: TGTGCCAGCAGCCCGACCTTCGGACAGGGGAACTCTGAAGCTTTCTTT. Encoded protein: CASSPTFGQGNSEAFF. This rearrangement joins TRBV5-6 to TRBJ1-1; 9 bases fit TRBD1. Germline CDR1 and CDR2: SGHDT and YYEEEE. This CDR3 is 16 amino acids long.

This clonotype was picked up a small number of times. The rearrangement links TRBV6-1 to TRBJ1-6, with 9 positions matching TRBD1. This CDR3 contains 15 residues. Trimming removed 6 bases from V and 5 bases from J; junction bases left unmatched: 5. The germline gives CDR1 MNHNS, CDR2 SASEGT. Written as DNA, the CDR3 is TGTGCCAGCAGGGCCGGGACAGGGAATAATTCACCCCTCCACTTT. Translated: CASRAGTGNNSPLHF.

The genes are TRBV7-9 and TRBJ2-3; 12 bases align to TRBD2. Looked up from germline, CDR1 is SEHNR and CDR2 is FQNEAQ (reference sequence). The J segment lost 2 bases and the V segment lost 3 bases, leaving 3 bases of the junction unmatched. The CDR3 has 16 residues. CDR3 region: CASSFASGGDTDTQYF. The CDR3 coding sequence is TGTGCCAGCAGCTTCGCTAGCGGGGGGGACACAGATACGCAGTATTTT.

This clonotype was recorded a few times. The V gene is TRBV20-1, the J gene TRBJ2-7, with 7 positions matching TRBD1. The CDR3 totals 16 residues. The ends lost 0 bases at V and 5 bases at J; junction bases unmatched: 13. Germline V gene data show CDR1 as DFQATT and CDR2 as SNEGSKA (reference sequence). The CDR3: CSARDKGVDRADEQYF. The CDR3, as DNA: TGCAGTGCTAGAGATAAAGGGGTCGACAGGGCCGACGAGCAGTACTTC.

This clonotype was seen more than once but under ten times. The chain combines TRBV29-1 with TRBJ2-5; the D gene is possibly TRBD2 (6 bases). The CDR3 runs 13 residues. Germline assignment: CDR1 SQVTM and CDR2 ANQGSEA. V dropped 1 base and J dropped 9 bases, with 15 bases sitting between them. The CDR3 DNA follows: TGCAGCGTTGAAGTCTTTAGCGGTGAGGCCCAGTACTTC. This encodes CSVEVFSGEAQYF. The entire variable domain, with the rest obtained from reference TRBV29-1 and TRBJ2-5, is as follows: SAVISQKPSRDICQRGTSLTIQCQVDSQVTMMFWYRQQPGQSLTLIATANQGSEATYESGFVIDKFPISRPNLTFSTLTVSNMSPEDSSIYLCSVEVFSGEAQYFGPGTRLLVL.

The gene calls are TRBV6-2 or TRBV6-3 and TRBJ2-7, with D perhaps assigned TRBD1 or TRBD2 (5 bases each). The ends were cut back, 6 bases at V and 5 bases at J, with 20 bases in the middle. This CDR3 is 15 amino acids long. CDR1 MNHEY and CDR2 SVGEGT come from the germline V gene. DNA of the CDR3: TGTGCCAGCAGCAGGGACCACCCGGGTGTTGACGAGCAGTACTTC. Encoded protein: CASSRDHPGVDEQYF.

There are a few counts of this clonotype. The CDR3 sequence is CASSSYRDRDSGANVLTF. CDR3 bases: TGTGCCAGCAGTTCATACCGGGACAGGGATTCTGGGGCCAACGTCCTGACTTTC. The V and J genes are TRBV27 and TRBJ2-6, with 9 nucleotides matching TRBD1. Per the germline V gene, CDR1 is MNHEY and CDR2 is SMNVEV (reference sequence). V shed 4 bases and J 1 base; nucleotides not matched to a gene: 8. The CDR3 runs 18 residues.